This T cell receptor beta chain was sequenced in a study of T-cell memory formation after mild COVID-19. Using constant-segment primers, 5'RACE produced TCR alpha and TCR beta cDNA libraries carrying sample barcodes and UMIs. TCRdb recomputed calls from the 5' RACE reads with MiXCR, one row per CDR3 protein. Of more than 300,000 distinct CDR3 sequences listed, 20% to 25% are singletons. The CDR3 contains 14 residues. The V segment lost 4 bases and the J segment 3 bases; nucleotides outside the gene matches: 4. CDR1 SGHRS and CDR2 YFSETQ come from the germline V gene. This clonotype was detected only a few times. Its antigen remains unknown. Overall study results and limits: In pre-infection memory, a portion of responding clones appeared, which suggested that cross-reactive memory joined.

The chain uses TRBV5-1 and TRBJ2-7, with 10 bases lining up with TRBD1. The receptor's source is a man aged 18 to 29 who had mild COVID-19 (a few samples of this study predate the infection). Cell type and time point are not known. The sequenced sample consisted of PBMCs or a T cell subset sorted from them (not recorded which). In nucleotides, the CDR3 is TGCGCCAGCAGCCCTGGACAGGGGGGCTACGAGCAGTACGTC. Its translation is CASSPGQGGYEQYV.